This T cell receptor (beta chain) was documented in a study of monozygotic twins with inflammatory bowel disease. Study outcomes and limitations: With inverse Simpson as the measure, TCRbeta diversity was lower in IBD patients than in healthy co-twins.

About this clonotype itself: Its specificity is not known.

Samples each yielded cDNA through eight separate reactions. TCRdb derives one entry per CDR3 protein from the 5' RACE reads, leaving out DNA. Here the sample table reports more than 350,000 distinct CDR3 sequences. The specimen was blood. This sequence originates from a human donor with ulcerative colitis or Crohn's disease, or a healthy co-twin of an affected twin (not recorded which).

The CDR3 sequence: CASTIKETQYF. This chain joins TRBV2 and TRBJ2-5. Germline V lookup: CDR1 SNHLY, CDR2 FYNNEI. This CDR3 comprises 11 residues.